A selection of T cell receptor beta chains follows, all from one sample in a study of cytomegalovirus exposure and HLA in healthy donors. Sequencing used immunoSEQ multiplex PCR; TCRdb keeps in-frame clones, though not all of them. The table records around 73,000 clones, 70% to 90% of them present only once. The specimen sequenced was PBMCs. Receptors were obtained from a woman between 18 and 29 years old in good health and CMV-seropositive. Both conserved end residues are part of each CDR3. The D gene is left open where the match is weak. Some rows mark clone size as missing; the rest say once, few, many or name a class of expanded clone.

V gene,J gene,D gene,clone size,CDR3 protein,CDR3 DNA
TRBV4-2,TRBJ1-4,TRBD1,.,CASSQGGGGDEKLFF,TGTGCCAGCAGCCAAGGAGGAGGGGGCGATGAAAAACTGTTTTTT
TRBV7-8,TRBJ2-1,.,.,CASSLLRNNEQFF,TGTGCCAGCAGCCTTTTGAGAAACAATGAGCAGTTCTTC
TRBV30,TRBJ2-1,TRBD1,.,CAWSPGTGGEQFF,TGTGCCTGGAGTCCCGGGACAGGGGGTGAGCAGTTCTTC
TRBV10-2,TRBJ2-1,.,.,CASSEFIYNEQFF,TGCGCCAGCAGTGAGTTTATCTACAATGAGCAGTTCTTC
TRBV7-2,TRBJ1-6,.,.,CASSPRGGVGSPLHF,TGTGCCAGCAGCCCGAGAGGAGGGGTCGGGTCACCCCTCCACTTT
TRBV4-2,TRBJ2-3,TRBD2,once,CASSQGAGGLDTQYF,TGTGCCAGCAGCCAAGGGGCGGGGGGGCTTGATACGCAGTATTTT
TRBV2,TRBJ2-2,TRBD1,.,CASSVSRTGFTGELFF,TGTGCCAGCAGTGTCTCCAGGACAGGCTTCACCGGGGAGCTGTTTTTT
TRBV27,TRBJ2-3,.,.,CASSFGQINFADTQYF,TGTGCCAGCAGTTTTGGACAGATAAACTTCGCAGATACGCAGTATTTT
TRBV25-1,TRBJ1-3,TRBD1,.,CASRGTGAGNTIYF,TGTGCCAGCAGGGGTACAGGGGCTGGAAACACCATATATTTT
TRBV5-3,TRBJ1-5,.,.,CARGLRGGGNQPQHF,TGTGCCAGAGGCCTGAGGGGGGGCGGCAATCAGCCCCAGCATTTT
TRBV30,TRBJ2-1,.,once,CAWGIKNSYNEQFF,TGTGCCTGGGGCATAAAAAACTCCTACAATGAGCAGTTCTTC
TRBV7-9,TRBJ2-4,.,.,CASSLGEVLNIQYF,TGTGCCAGCAGCTTGGGCGAAGTACTAAACATTCAGTACTTC
TRBV27,TRBJ2-1,TRBD1,.,CASSIGQGAVNEQFF,TGTGCCAGTTCAATAGGGCAGGGGGCAGTCAATGAGCAGTTCTTC
TRBV27,TRBJ2-7,.,.,CASSLGNGQYF,TGTGCCAGCAGTTTGGGCAACGGGCAGTACTTC
TRBV7-9,TRBJ1-1,TRBD1,few,CASSPGGPVEAFF,TGTGCCAGCAGCCCAGGGGGACCGGTTGAAGCTTTCTTT
TRBV6-5,TRBJ1-2,.,.,CASSYSGDRGYTF,TGTGCCAGCAGTTACTCAGGGGATCGAGGCTACACCTTC
TRBV2,TRBJ1-2,TRBD1,.,CASSDLRTGGREGYTF,TGTGCCAGCAGTGACCTACGGACAGGGGGGCGAGAAGGCTACACCTTC
TRBV4-1,TRBJ2-1,TRBD2,.,CASSQTRLADYNEQFF,TGCGCCAGCAGCCAAACGAGACTAGCGGATTACAATGAGCAGTTCTTC
TRBV5-8,TRBJ2-1,TRBD1,.,CASSLGDRDEQFF,TGTGCCAGCAGCTTGGGGGACAGGGATGAGCAGTTCTTC
TRBV7-6,TRBJ2-1,.,.,CASSFEVRREWDGEQFF,TGTGCCAGCAGCTTCGAAGTGCGGAGGGAGTGGGATGGTGAGCAGTTCTTC
TRBV27,TRBJ2-1,.,.,CASSFQQTYNEQFF,TGTGCCAGCAGCTTCCAACAGACCTACAATGAGCAGTTCTTC
TRBV11-1,TRBJ2-1,TRBD1,.,CASSAQGDINEQFF,TGTGCCAGCAGCGCACAGGGGGACATCAATGAGCAGTTCTTC
TRBV4-3,TRBJ1-1,.,.,CASSQAGGDTEAFF,TGCGCCAGCAGCCAAGCGGGGGGGGACACTGAAGCTTTCTTT
TRBV5-8,TRBJ2-5,.,.,CASSDTRRGETQYF,TGTGCCAGCAGTGATACTAGAAGGGGGGAGACCCAGTACTTC
TRBV30,TRBJ2-2,.,.,CAWTGETGELFF,TGTGCCTGGACGGGAGAGACCGGGGAGCTGTTTTTT
TRBV6-6,TRBJ1-4,.,.,CASTRLTRATNEKLFF,TGTGCCAGCACAAGACTCACCAGAGCAACTAATGAAAAACTGTTTTTT
TRBV4-1,TRBJ2-2,TRBD2,.,CASSQPVLAGGWLTQNTGELFF,TGCGCCAGCAGCCAGCCAGTACTAGCGGGAGGTTGGTTAACCCAGAACACCGGGGAGCTGTTTTTT
TRBV7-9,TRBJ2-3,.,.,CASNLGSGSVSTDTQYF,TGTGCCAGCAACTTAGGTTCAGGGTCGGTTAGCACAGATACGCAGTATTTT
TRBV11-2,TRBJ2-1,TRBD2,.,CASSYRPGLAGELNEQFF,TGTGCCAGCAGCTATAGACCGGGACTAGCGGGGGAATTGAATGAGCAGTTCTTC
TRBV7-8,TRBJ2-7,TRBD1,.,CASSLGQSVSYEQYF,TGTGCCAGCAGCTTGGGACAGTCTGTCTCCTACGAGCAGTACTTC
TRBV11-2,TRBJ1-2,.,.,CASSSLLHGYTF,TGTGCCAGCAGCTCTCTACTTCATGGCTACACCTTC
TRBV4-1,TRBJ2-7,.,.,CASSQTDGPGSYEQYF,TGCGCCAGCAGCCAGACTGACGGCCCAGGGTCCTACGAGCAGTACTTC
TRBV7-6,TRBJ1-4,TRBD1,.,CASSPYIRDSPSAFEKLFF,TGTGCCAGCAGCCCATACATCCGGGACAGTCCAAGCGCATTTGAAAAACTGTTTTTT
TRBV19,TRBJ2-7,TRBD2,.,CASSLSGLAGYEQYF,TGTGCCAGTAGTTTGTCGGGACTAGCGGGCTACGAGCAGTACTTC
TRBV6-5,TRBJ1-2,TRBD1,.,CASSRTGGDYGYTF,TGTGCCAGCAGCCGGACAGGGGGTGACTATGGCTACACCTTC
TRBV12-5,TRBJ2-5,.,.,CASGQWTGGGQETQYF,TGTGCTAGTGGCCAATGGACAGGCGGGGGGCAAGAGACCCAGTACTTC
TRBV15,TRBJ1-6,TRBD1,.,CATRADRGNNSPLHF,TGTGCCACCAGGGCGGACAGGGGGAATAATTCACCCCTCCACTTT
TRBV5-1,TRBJ1-4,TRBD1,.,CASSGQGARTNEKLFF,TGCGCCAGCAGCGGACAGGGTGCAAGAACTAATGAAAAACTGTTTTTT
TRBV9,TRBJ2-3,.,.,CASSVSGKYTDTQYF,TGTGCCAGCAGCGTTTCGGGGAAATACACAGATACGCAGTATTTT
TRBV6-4,TRBJ2-1,TRBD2,few,CASSGGSGGNEQFF,TGTGCCAGCAGTGGGGGTAGCGGGGGCAATGAGCAGTTCTTC
TRBV7-9,TRBJ2-3,TRBD2,.,CASSQISEAGGFNF,TGTGCCAGCAGCCAAATTTCCGAAGCGGGGGGCTTTAATTTT
TRBV5-6,TRBJ2-6,TRBD2,.,CASTGRAWAGANVLTF,TGTGCCAGCACCGGGAGGGCCTGGGCTGGGGCCAACGTCCTGACTTTC
TRBV6-4,TRBJ1-2,.,many,CASSESTEAPGYTF,TGTGCCAGCAGTGAGTCGACTGAGGCCCCTGGCTACACCTTC
TRBV12-5,TRBJ2-2,.,.,CASGPDGTITGELFF,TGTGCTAGTGGCCCGGACGGGACAATCACCGGGGAGCTGTTTTTT
TRBV7-9,TRBJ2-1,TRBD2,once,CASSWGGLAGAYNEQFF,TGTGCCAGCAGCTGGGGGGGACTAGCGGGAGCCTACAATGAGCAGTTCTTC
TRBV11-3,TRBJ2-2,TRBD2,once,CASSLAHPGGAGELFF,TGTGCCAGCAGCTTAGCACATCCGGGGGGGGCCGGGGAGCTGTTTTTT
TRBV4-1,TRBJ1-2,TRBD1,.,CASSHTDRGNYGYTF,TGCGCCAGCAGCCATACGGACAGGGGAAACTATGGCTACACCTTC
TRBV27,TRBJ2-1,.,.,CASTGGDNEQFF,TGTGCCAGCACCGGCGGGGACAATGAGCAGTTCTTC
TRBV6-6,TRBJ1-6,.,once,CASSYGGRGHSPLHF,TGTGCCAGCAGTTACGGCGGCAGGGGTCACTCACCCCTCCACTTT
TRBV5-4,TRBJ2-3,.,.,CASSSLAQDTQYF,TGTGCCAGCAGCTCACTAGCTCAGGATACGCAGTATTTT